This is a list of T cell receptor beta chains from one sample in a study of CD8+ T cells in alopecia areata. Profiling relied on immunoSEQ multiplex PCR, and the TCRdb table lists in-frame clones only, not all of them. The data show about 200,000 clones, 64% seen once. The material was CD4+ T cells sorted from blood, obtained at week 4, from a patient treated with tofacitinib. Receptor source: a human donor with alopecia areata. The CDR3 runs from the conserved cysteine through the conserved F or W. Each record gives: V gene, clone size, J gene, D gene, CDR3 protein, CDR3 DNA. D genes are given only for firm matches. Part of the rows lack a size; the others show once, few, many or a class for expanded clones.

TRBV5-4	NA	TRBJ2-1	NA	CASSFRVGEQFF	TGTGCCAGCAGTTTCAGGGTGGGTGAGCAGTTCTTC
TRBV9	few	TRBJ2-5	TRBD1	CASSVTTGGRETQYF	TGTGCCAGCAGCGTTACAACAGGGGGCCGAGAGACCCAGTACTTC
TRBV30	NA	TRBJ2-3	NA	CAWSVLRDTQYF	TGTGCCTGGAGTGTACTGAGAGATACGCAGTATTTT
TRBV27	NA	TRBJ2-4	NA	CASSTPGRGNIQYF	TGTGCCAGCAGTACCCCAGGACGCGGAAACATTCAGTACTTC
TRBV4-1	few	TRBJ2-6	NA	CASSQDAAFGANVLTF	TGCGCCAGCAGCCAAGACGCGGCTTTTGGGGCCAACGTCCTGACTTTC
TRBV15	NA	TRBJ2-7	NA	CATSRGLGDEQYF	TGTGCCACCAGCAGAGGTCTCGGGGACGAGCAGTACTTC
TRBV27	NA	TRBJ2-7	NA	CASGRGRVYEQYF	TGTGCCAGCGGCCGGGGAAGGGTCTACGAGCAGTACTTC
TRBV2	NA	TRBJ2-2	NA	CASRGGYTGELFF	TGTGCCAGCAGAGGGGGGTACACCGGGGAGCTGTTTTTT
TRBV27	NA	TRBJ2-1	NA	CASSLWGTGNEQFF	TGTGCCAGCAGTTTATGGGGGACGGGGAATGAGCAGTTCTTC
TRBV4-3	NA	TRBJ2-2	TRBD2	CATSSGANTGELFF	TGCGCCACCTCCAGCGGGGCGAACACCGGGGAGCTGTTTTTT